This T cell receptor (beta chain) was observed in a study of T cells in Graves' hyperthyroidism and ophthalmopathy (dated by TCRdb to between 2018 and 2021). As for the study more broadly: Peripheral blood was sampled at the time of initial diagnosis, prior to any treatment. The 75 to 100 discovery patients were randomly divided into training and test sets at a 7:3 ratio. Thyroid tissue and blood T-cell repertoires from roughly 6 Graves' hyperthyroidism patients were also compared in the study. To identify distinguishing TCR V-J signatures, a discovery cohort of around 100 patients was used, comprising roughly 45 with Graves' ophthalmopathy and approximately 58 with stable Graves' hyperthyroidism. Whether ophthalmopathy could be predicted prospectively was tested in an independent validation cohort made up of under 20 hyperthyroidism patients plus 17 patients who later progressed to ophthalmopathy. Following sampling, methimazole starting at 30 mg daily was given to hyperthyroidism patients, and high-dose intravenous methylprednisolone was given to ophthalmopathy patients. The paper reports TCR Vbeta CDR3 sequencing of 130 to 150 peripheral blood samples: approximately 41 ophthalmopathy, fewer than 80 hyperthyroidism and around 17 progressor patients.

The cysteine opens and the phenylalanine closes a CDR3 of 13 amino acids. The DNA shown is the 39-base CDR3, in frame from base 1. V lost 5 bases and J lost 2 bases; the stretch between them is 12 bases long. The germline V gene (reference sequence) supplies CDR1 DFQATT and CDR2 SNEGSKA. Stable Graves' hyperthyroidism was defined as no progression to ophthalmopathy during 18 months of follow-up. Hyperthyroidism patients were newly diagnosed, with disease duration under 2 months, and aged 18 to 65 years. Any patient with an uncontrolled infection, another autoimmune disease, pregnancy or lactation was excluded. Diagnoses were based on clinical symptoms, serum thyroxine and TRAb, thyroid ultrasound and orbital computed tomography. Ficoll-Paque density gradient centrifugation was used to isolate PBMCs from about 10 ml of fresh peripheral blood. Trizol reagent was used to extract total RNA, and RNA quality was then checked on an Agilent 2100 Bioanalyzer.

Regarding this clonotype: Its antigen is not yet known. No base quality values were provided; no much bigger clone lies one nucleotide off.

The paper's findings and limits, for the study overall: Most expanded thyroid clonotypes (frequency above 0.001) were also detected in blood, a finding suggesting that blood repertoires may reflect thyroid immune responses. A model built on a 13 V-J signature distinguished ophthalmopathy from stable hyperthyroidism, reaching about 88% sensitivity and about 81% specificity in cross-validation and 80%/75% in testing. No statistical method was used to set the sample size in advance, and investigators knew the group allocation. In validation, the model predicted progression to ophthalmopathy a median of roughly 6.2 months before onset, with 65% to 71% sensitivity and 72.22% specificity.

TCR beta CDR3 regions were amplified from RNA transcripts. For the first round of RT-PCR on the TCR CDR3, the HTBI primer set was used together with the Qiagen OneStep RT-PCR kit. A second multiplex PCR round built the libraries, followed by size selection and purification. Sequencing of the libraries was done on an Illumina HiSeq2000 using paired-end 100 bp reads. The published analysis was carried out like this. SOAPnuke was used to process the raw data, throwing out any read that contained adapters or uncalled bases, had a mean Phred below 15, or lacked an exact constant-primer or identifier match. High-quality paired reads were merged using COPE v1.2.5, and each unique nucleotide sequence was defined as a clonotype. MiTCR v1.1 was used to align the clonotypes against IMGT TRBV, TRBD and TRBJ reference segments. Analysis was restricted to V-J combinations with a frequency above 0.0001, which covered about 99% of repertoires. A TCS score was defined as the ratio of F50 (clonal expansion) to E x V (chaos), with BLOSUM62-based TCRdist applied between CDR3 peptides within each V-J. Welch's t-statistics and random forest reduced roughly 540 V-J features to fewer than 15, which were used in a naive Bayes classifier (R e1071). Thyroid-blood repertoire similarity was quantified with the Morisita-Horn index. TCRdb reanalyzed the raw reads on its own, using fastp at Q25 for trimming and MiXCR for clone calling, and kept in-frame beta chains. Every distinct CDR3 protein forms one entry, paired with its most common genes and DNA. The V and J calls come from TCRdb's annotation, not from the publication. The sample yields roughly 710,000 distinct CDR3 sequences; approximately 40% were counted once. The top ten hold around 32% of the sample.

Material for sequencing was blood. The clonotype comes from a woman between 40 and 50 years old with Graves' hyperthyroidism. Recombination joined TRBV20-1 with TRBJ2-5, with the D segment identity uncertain. The DNA sequence follows: TGCAGTGCTCTTACAGCTAGTCAAGAGACCCAGTACTTC. The encoded protein is CSALTASQETQYF.